This is a list of T cell receptor beta chains from one sample in a study of T-cell memory formation after mild COVID-19. TCRdb redid the calling of the 5' RACE reads with MiXCR, one entry per CDR3 protein. The table shows about 400,000 distinct CDR3 sequences, with about a sixth occurring only once. The sample taken for sequencing was PBMCs or a T cell subset sorted from them (not recorded which). Receptor source: a man younger than 30 who had mild COVID-19 (a few samples of this study predate the infection). Cell type and time point are not known. Both conserved end residues are part of each CDR3. Fields, in order: J gene, clone size, D gene, V gene, CDR3 protein, CDR3 DNA. A D gene is named only where the DNA matches it firmly. For some rows the clone size is stated as once, few or many, or as a class when expanded; others skip it.

>TRBJ2-3|NA|TRBD2|TRBV4-3
CASSQDRDSGADTQYF
TGCGCCAGCAGCCAAGATCGGGATAGCGGGGCAGATACGCAGTATTTT
>TRBJ2-1|NA|NA|TRBV11-1
CASSQQWGSGIYNEQFF
TGTGCCAGCAGCCAACAATGGGGGTCAGGGATCTACAATGAGCAGTTCTTC
>TRBJ2-1|NA|TRBD2|TRBV30
CAWRRLAGEANEQFF
TGTGCCTGGAGGAGACTAGCGGGGGAAGCGAATGAGCAGTTCTTC
>TRBJ1-2|few|NA|TRBV6-5
CASSQGFNGYTF
TGTGCCAGCAGTCAGGGTTTTAATGGCTACACCTTC
>TRBJ1-5|few|NA|TRBV4-1
CASSQDGVENQPQHF
TGCGCCAGCAGCCAAGACGGGGTTGAAAATCAGCCCCAGCATTTT
>TRBJ2-6|NA|NA|TRBV4-2
CASSQDRGGAGANVLTF
TGTGCCAGCAGCCAAGATCGTGGGGGCGCTGGGGCCAACGTCCTGACTTTC
>TRBJ2-5|few|TRBD1|TRBV20-1
CSAYDRGLETQYF
TGCAGTGCTTACGACAGGGGGTTGGAGACCCAGTACTTC
>TRBJ1-2|NA|NA|TRBV6-5
CASSYSTGYGYGYTF
TGTGCCAGCAGTTATTCAACAGGTTATGGCTATGGCTACACCTTC
>TRBJ2-1|few|TRBD2|TRBV7-6
CASSSERGKYNEQFF
TGTGCCAGCAGCTCCGAGCGGGGGAAGTACAATGAGCAGTTCTTC
>TRBJ1-5|few|TRBD1|TRBV20-1
CSAKQGTQPQHF
TGCAGTGCCAAACAGGGGACTCAGCCCCAGCATTTT
>TRBJ2-5|NA|NA|TRBV20-1
CSARDDGQETQYF
TGCAGTGCTAGGGACGACGGGCAAGAGACCCAGTACTTC
>TRBJ2-1|NA|NA|TRBV19
CASILGRDEQFF
TGTGCCAGTATACTCGGTCGCGATGAGCAGTTCTTC
>TRBJ2-5|NA|NA|TRBV11-2
CASSTPATGEETQYF
TGTGCCAGCAGTACTCCCGCGACGGGGGAAGAGACCCAGTACTTC
>TRBJ1-1|few|NA|TRBV28
CASSLLNLGGYTEAFF
TGTGCCAGCAGTTTATTAAATTTGGGGGGGTACACTGAAGCTTTCTTT
>TRBJ2-1|NA|NA|TRBV28
CASKVPAYNEQFF
TGTGCCAGCAAGGTTCCAGCGTACAATGAGCAGTTCTTC
>TRBJ1-5|few|TRBD1|TRBV4-2
CASSQESGGDQPQHF
TGTGCCAGCAGCCAAGAGTCAGGGGGGGATCAGCCCCAGCATTTT
>TRBJ2-1|many|NA|TRBV11-2
CASSSDTSSYNEQFF
TGTGCCAGCAGCTCCGACACGAGCTCCTACAATGAGCAGTTCTTC
>TRBJ1-5|NA|TRBD1|TRBV6-5
CASRDREGQPQHF
TGTGCCAGCCGGGACAGGGAAGGTCAGCCCCAGCATTTT
>TRBJ1-1|few|NA|TRBV28
CASTTLGDTEAFF
TGTGCCAGCACCACCCTTGGGGACACTGAAGCTTTCTTT
>TRBJ2-1|NA|TRBD1|TRBV5-5
CASSFGSFTGVDEQFF
TGTGCCAGCAGCTTCGGGTCTTTCACAGGGGTAGATGAGCAGTTCTTC
>TRBJ2-5|NA|TRBD1|TRBV7-9
CASSASGTGKDQYF
TGTGCCAGCAGCGCATCCGGGACAGGGAAGGACCAGTACTTC
>TRBJ2-1|NA|NA|TRBV24-1
CATSERNEQFF
TGTGCCACCAGTGAGCGGAATGAGCAGTTCTTC
>TRBJ1-6|few|NA|TRBV4-2
CASSQEPVTPLHF
TGTGCCAGCAGCCAAGAACCAGTAACACCCCTCCACTTT
>TRBJ2-3|few|TRBD2|TRBV7-3
CASPLRRLAGATSTDTQYF
TGTGCCAGCCCCCTCCGGAGACTAGCGGGGGCAACTAGCACAGATACGCAGTATTTT
>TRBJ2-7|few|NA|TRBV7-8
CASSLVRGRSDEQYF
TGTGCCAGCAGCTTAGTGCGTGGCCGCTCTGACGAGCAGTACTTC
>TRBJ1-4|few|TRBD1|TRBV13
CASSFDRGNEKLFF
TGTGCCAGCAGCTTTGACAGGGGTAATGAAAAACTGTTTTTT
>TRBJ1-1|once|NA|TRBV12-3/TRBV12-4
CASSLALVRNTEAFF
TGTGCCAGCAGTTTAGCGCTAGTCAGGAACACTGAAGCTTTCTTT
>TRBJ1-2|few|NA|TRBV12-3/TRBV12-4
CASSLGEIYGYTF
TGTGCCAGCAGTTTGGGGGAAATCTATGGCTACACCTTC
>TRBJ2-1|NA|NA|TRBV5-5
CASSQDASAYNEQFF
TGTGCCAGCAGCCAGGACGCCTCGGCCTACAATGAGCAGTTCTTC
>TRBJ1-5|NA|NA|TRBV6-5
CASSLDRFQPQHF
TGTGCCAGCAGCCTGGACAGATTTCAGCCCCAGCATTTT
>TRBJ2-3|few|NA|TRBV6-5
CASTGTITDTQYF
TGTGCCAGCACCGGGACAATCACAGATACGCAGTATTTT
>TRBJ2-3|few|NA|TRBV12-3/TRBV12-4
CASSLLRLAQYF
TGTGCCAGCAGTTTATTGCGATTGGCGCAGTATTTT
>TRBJ1-2|few|TRBD1|TRBV7-2
CASSRQGHNYGYTF
TGTGCCAGCAGTAGACAGGGGCATAACTATGGCTACACCTTC
>TRBJ2-3|few|TRBD2|TRBV20-1
CSAQRGSDTQYF
TGCAGTGCCCAGCGGGGGTCAGATACGCAGTATTTT
>TRBJ2-3|NA|NA|TRBV5-4
CASSSVWSPTTDTQYF
TGTGCCAGCAGCAGCGTTTGGAGCCCCACCACAGATACGCAGTATTTT
>TRBJ2-3|few|NA|TRBV7-9
CASSPPHGRSTDTQYF
TGTGCCAGCAGCCCACCCCACGGGAGAAGCACAGATACGCAGTATTTT
>TRBJ2-5|NA|TRBD2|TRBV29-1
CSVDLAEETQYF
TGCAGCGTTGACCTAGCGGAAGAGACCCAGTACTTC
>TRBJ1-1|NA|NA|TRBV15
CATSRDWGGGLNTEAFF
TGTGCCACCAGCAGAGATTGGGGCGGGGGCCTGAACACTGAAGCTTTCTTT
>TRBJ2-7|NA|NA|TRBV29-1
CSVWGQGGDEQYF
TGCAGCGTTTGGGGGCAAGGAGGCGACGAGCAGTACTTC
>TRBJ1-2|NA|NA|TRBV7-9
CASSLAIRAGDPNYGYTF
TGTGCCAGCAGCTTAGCTATAAGGGCAGGGGATCCTAACTATGGCTACACCTTC
>TRBJ1-4|NA|NA|TRBV6-2/TRBV6-3
CASSFNGLRGEKLFF
TGTGCCAGCAGTTTCAACGGACTGAGGGGCGAAAAACTGTTTTTT
>TRBJ1-1|NA|NA|TRBV7-9
CASSSGGSTEAFF
TGTGCCAGCAGCTCAGGAGGAAGCACTGAAGCTTTCTTT
>TRBJ1-1|NA|NA|TRBV24-1
CATSDSLRGGAAFF
TGTGCCACCAGTGACTCCCTTCGAGGTGGGGCCGCTTTCTTT
>TRBJ2-7|NA|NA|TRBV7-9
CASSLEDGVYEQYF
TGTGCCAGCAGCTTAGAGGACGGAGTCTACGAGCAGTACTTC